This passage covers 2 T cell receptor beta chains from one sample sequenced in a study of neurological immune-mediated disorders. TCRdb re-analysed the 5' RACE reads in MiXCR, keeping a single row per CDR3 protein. The profile covers around 80,000 distinct CDR3 sequences, with about a tenth appearing a single time and 1.8% taken by the ten largest. Sequencing was performed on PBMCs. The receptor source for this set is a man in his forties or fifties in good health.

The sample holds many counts of this clonotype. The chain carries TRBV12-3 or TRBV12-4 and TRBJ2-7; possible D gene TRBD1, 5 bases. V gave up 2 bases and J gave up 4 bases, with 9 bases separating them. This CDR3 comprises 13 residues. The CDR3 nucleotides read TGTGCCAGCAGTTTACTTGGGGCATACGAGCAGTACTTC. It encodes CASSLLGAYEQYF.

This clonotype was detected ten times or more. The V and J genes are TRBV12-3 or TRBV12-4 and TRBJ2-2; no clear D. V lost 6 bases and J lost 1, with 6 bases in between. The CDR3 extends over 13 amino acids. The CDR3 region has the DNA TGTGCCAGCAGCCCGGTGAACACCGGGGAGCTGTTTTTT. This codes for CASSPVNTGELFF.